The rows below give T cell receptor beta chains drawn from one sample of a study of T cell repertoires in cytomegalovirus infection. In TCRdb, the reads were re-called with MiXCR into one record per CDR3 protein. The sample has over 300,000 distinct CDR3 sequences, roughly 15% seen once. Sequenced: PBMCs. All receptors derive from a human donor in good health (CMV status not recorded). Some clones in this sample may be carry-over from other donors' samples. Each CDR3 is given with its conserved first and last residue. Each record gives: V gene, clone size, J gene, D gene, CDR3 protein, CDR3 DNA. The D gene is left open where the match is weak. For some rows the clone size is stated as once, few or many, or as a class when expanded; others skip it.

v_gene: TRBV7-8; abundance: many; j_gene: TRBJ2-1; d_gene: NA; CDR3aa: CASSPKAGYEQFF; CDR3nt: TGTGCCAGCAGCCCCAAGGCTGGTTATGAGCAGTTCTTC
v_gene: TRBV27; abundance: few; j_gene: TRBJ1-4; d_gene: NA; CDR3aa: CASSLYSATNEKLFF; CDR3nt: TGTGCCAGCAGTTTATACTCTGCAACTAATGAAAAACTGTTTTTT
v_gene: TRBV7-6; abundance: many; j_gene: TRBJ2-5; d_gene: TRBD1; CDR3aa: CASSLRIPQGAAETQYF; CDR3nt: TGTGCCAGCAGCCTCAGGATCCCACAGGGGGCGGCGGAGACCCAGTACTTC
v_gene: TRBV19; abundance: NA; j_gene: TRBJ1-5; d_gene: NA; CDR3aa: CASNSRDLQPQHF; CDR3nt: TGTGCCAGTAATAGCAGGGATCTTCAGCCCCAGCATTTT
v_gene: TRBV7-8; abundance: NA; j_gene: TRBJ2-3; d_gene: TRBD1; CDR3aa: CASSLTGQSLTRKYF; CDR3nt: TGTGCCAGCAGCTTGACGGGACAGAGCCTCACGCGAAAGTATTTT
v_gene: TRBV19; abundance: many; j_gene: TRBJ1-1; d_gene: TRBD1; CDR3aa: CASSIGDRGEAFF; CDR3nt: TGTGCCAGTAGTATAGGAGACAGGGGTGAAGCTTTCTTT
v_gene: TRBV14; abundance: NA; j_gene: TRBJ2-2; d_gene: NA; CDR3aa: CASSLLASGELFF; CDR3nt: TGTGCCAGCAGCCTACTAGCATCCGGGGAGCTGTTTTTT
v_gene: TRBV20-1; abundance: few; j_gene: TRBJ2-1; d_gene: NA; CDR3aa: CSAGGGHADSYNEQFF; CDR3nt: TGCAGTGCTGGTGGGGGCCACGCAGACTCCTACAATGAGCAGTTCTTC
v_gene: TRBV11-2; abundance: many; j_gene: TRBJ2-7; d_gene: NA; CDR3aa: CASSLQGYGIYEQYF; CDR3nt: TGTGCCAGCAGTCTGCAGGGGTATGGTATCTACGAGCAGTACTTC
v_gene: TRBV7-2; abundance: many; j_gene: TRBJ2-4; d_gene: NA; CDR3aa: CASSLPGRAKNIQYF; CDR3nt: TGTGCCAGCAGCTTACCAGGGAGGGCCAAAAACATTCAGTACTTC
v_gene: TRBV2; abundance: NA; j_gene: TRBJ2-1; d_gene: TRBD2; CDR3aa: CASSSGGARNEQFF; CDR3nt: TGTGCCAGCAGCAGCGGGGGGGCCAGGAATGAGCAGTTCTTC
v_gene: TRBV7-6; abundance: few; j_gene: TRBJ2-7; d_gene: TRBD1; CDR3aa: CASSLRQGGYEQYF; CDR3nt: TGTGCTAGCAGCCTCCGACAGGGTGGGTACGAGCAGTACTTC
v_gene: TRBV12-3/TRBV12-4; abundance: few; j_gene: TRBJ2-5; d_gene: NA; CDR3aa: CASSTMAGEAQYF; CDR3nt: TGTGCCAGCAGTACAATGGCAGGGGAGGCCCAGTACTTC
v_gene: TRBV10-3; abundance: few; j_gene: TRBJ2-3; d_gene: NA; CDR3aa: CANAGGLIDTQYF; CDR3nt: TGTGCCAACGCAGGGGGGTTGATAGATACGCAGTATTTT
v_gene: TRBV28; abundance: NA; j_gene: TRBJ1-1; d_gene: TRBD1; CDR3aa: CASRTGTGWADTEAFF; CDR3nt: TGTGCCAGCCGGACCGGGACAGGGTGGGCCGACACTGAAGCTTTCTTT
v_gene: TRBV12-3/TRBV12-4; abundance: many; j_gene: TRBJ1-1; d_gene: TRBD1; CDR3aa: CASRNRGMNTEAFF; CDR3nt: TGTGCCAGCAGAAACAGGGGGATGAACACTGAAGCTTTCTTT
v_gene: TRBV27; abundance: NA; j_gene: TRBJ2-7; d_gene: NA; CDR3aa: CASSLVPAYEQYF; CDR3nt: TGTGCCAGCAGTTTAGTCCCAGCCTACGAGCAGTACTTC
v_gene: TRBV5-4; abundance: NA; j_gene: TRBJ1-1; d_gene: TRBD1; CDR3aa: CASSAADRGVTEAFF; CDR3nt: TGTGCCAGCAGCGCCGCTGACAGGGGGGTTACTGAAGCTTTCTTT
v_gene: TRBV7-9; abundance: few; j_gene: TRBJ1-2; d_gene: NA; CDR3aa: CASSFGDLRAGGGYTF; CDR3nt: TGTGCCAGCAGCTTTGGCGATCTTAGGGCGGGAGGAGGCTACACCTTC
v_gene: TRBV27; abundance: NA; j_gene: TRBJ1-1; d_gene: NA; CDR3aa: CASSLLGRLNTEAFF; CDR3nt: TGTGCCAGCAGTTTATTAGGCAGGTTGAACACTGAAGCTTTCTTT
v_gene: TRBV12-3/TRBV12-4; abundance: many; j_gene: TRBJ2-3; d_gene: NA; CDR3aa: CASSLIGRSTDTQYF; CDR3nt: TGTGCCAGCAGTTTAATAGGCAGGAGCACAGATACGCAGTATTTT
v_gene: TRBV6-2/TRBV6-3; abundance: NA; j_gene: TRBJ2-1; d_gene: TRBD2; CDR3aa: CASSPRRGDNEQFF; CDR3nt: TGTGCCAGCAGTCCCCGGCGGGGGGACAATGAGCAGTTCTTC
v_gene: TRBV6-1; abundance: NA; j_gene: TRBJ1-6; d_gene: NA; CDR3aa: CASNKGNLDNSPLHF; CDR3nt: TGTGCCAGCAACAAGGGGAACTTAGACAATTCACCCCTCCACTTT